Listed here is a single T cell receptor (beta chain). What it recognizes is unknown. This sample was taken from a study of graft-versus-host responses after intestinal transplantation. Study as a whole: Multivisceral, liver-intestinal, or isolated intestinal transplants were performed in recipients. Induction with anti-thymocyte globulin, then tacrolimus and steroids for about 3 years, was given to all recipients. Study-level points and caveats: Recipient marrow showed GvH clones, some seen first in ileum or blood.

The data were produced by immunoSEQ multiplex PCR, yet TCRdb's version contains in-frame clones alone and is incomplete. The table includes under 100,000 clones, about 95% detected once. The CDR3 has 13 amino acids. The ends lost 6 bases at V and 5 bases at J; junction bases unmatched: 2. Germline CDR1 is SQVTM and CDR2 is ANQGSEA. The rearrangement links TRBV29-1 to TRBJ1-6, with 9 bases fitting TRBD1. The starting material was unstimulated CD4+ T cells sorted from spleen or lymph node cells, obtained before transplant. The sequence was collected from a human donor who was the organ donor for an intestinal transplant. This CDR3 reads CSVRTGDNSPLHF. The CDR3, as DNA: TGCAGCGTCAGGACAGGGGATAATTCACCCCTCCACTTT.